A selection of T cell receptor beta chains follows, all from one sample in a study of tumor-infiltrating lymphocytes in primary liver carcinoma. TCRdb fed the multiplex PCR reads into MiXCR, producing one record per CDR3 protein. Altogether approximately 100,000 distinct CDR3 sequences are present, approximately 70% being singletons, with the ten largest covering around 12%. The specimen sequenced was liver tumor tissue from sampling region 2. The receptor source for this set is a woman aged 55-70 years with primary liver carcinoma and hepatitis B virus infection. CDR3s include the opening cysteine and the closing phenylalanine or tryptophan. D genes are given only for firm matches. Expanded clones get a size class; other rows say once, few or many, or leave the size out.

TRBJ2-6	TRBV28	.	.	CASSLRGAGANFLTF	TGTGCCAGCAGTTTAAGAGGGGCCGGGGCCAACTTCCTGACTTTC
TRBJ2-7	TRBV28	.	many	CASRRQASSYEQYF	TGTGCCAGCAGAAGGCAGGCCAGCTCCTACGAGCAGTACTTC
TRBJ2-7	TRBV19	.	few	CAISHEQYF	TGTGCCATAAGTCACGAGCAGTACTTC
TRBJ2-3	TRBV5-4	TRBD2	.	CASSLTGTSGSRLSDTQYF	TGTGCCAGTAGCTTGACGGGGACTAGCGGGAGTCGGCTCAGCGATACGCAGTATTTT
TRBJ2-3	TRBV28	.	.	CVSRTAGARVSQPQYF	TGTGTCAGCAGAACAGCCGGGGCACGAGTATCTCAGCCCCAGTATTTT
TRBJ2-5	TRBV12-3/TRBV12-4	TRBD2	many	CASSFLAGMGTQYF	TGTGCCAGCAGTTTCCTAGCGGGAATGGGGACCCAGTACTTC
TRBJ1-1	TRBV11-2	.	.	CASSQEGGLSTEAFF	TGTGCCAGCAGCCAGGAGGGGGGGTTGAGCACTGAAGCTTTCTTT
TRBJ2-1	TRBV5-1	.	.	CANSSGGRRQDNEQFF	TGCGCCAACAGCTCGGGCGGCAGGAGACAGGACAATGAGCAGTTCTTC
TRBJ2-7	TRBV11-2	.	.	CASSLDPGHTPDQYF	TGTGCCAGCAGCTTAGACCCTGGCCATACGCCCGATCAGTACTTC
TRBJ1-2	TRBV30	.	.	CAWSVVTGGGGYTF	TGTGCCTGGAGTGTGGTGACAGGTGGGGGTGGCTACACCTTC
TRBJ2-1	TRBV11-2	.	.	CASSLRPRQRVYNEQFF	TGTGCCAGCAGCTTACGGCCGAGACAGAGAGTCTACAATGAGCAGTTCTTC
TRBJ1-1	TRBV4-2	TRBD1	.	CASCQTDRGLADTEAFF	TGTGCCAGCTGTCAGACGGACAGGGGGCTTGCTGACACTGAAGCTTTCTTT
TRBJ2-1	TRBV5-4	.	.	CARSLCVSGSYNERFF	TGTGCCAGGAGCTTGTGTGTCTCGGGTTCCTACAATGAGCGGTTCTTC
TRBJ2-5	TRBV5-1	.	.	CAGSLGSAGETQYF	TGCGCCGGCAGCTTGGGTAGCGCGGGAGAGACCCAGTACTTC
TRBJ1-2	TRBV5-6	.	medium-sized	CASSLFGQNYGYTF	TGTGCCAGCAGCTTGTTCGGACAGAACTATGGCTACACCTTC
TRBJ2-1	TRBV29-1	TRBD2	.	CSVRQPVWREADNGQFF	TGCAGCGTTCGGCAGCCAGTGTGGCGGGAGGCTGACAATGGGCAGTTCTTC
TRBJ1-5	TRBV6-1	TRBD1	once	CVSHRTGANYQPQHF	TGTGTCAGCCACCGGACAGGGGCGAATTATCAGCCCCAGCATTTC
TRBJ2-1	TRBV29-1	.	.	CSTQGFLYRSYNEQFF	TGCAGCACCCAAGGATTCCTCTACCGGTCCTACAATGAGCAGTTCTTC
TRBJ2-3	TRBV30	TRBD2	.	CAWSVGLDIDTQYF	TGTGCCTGGAGTGTGGGACTAGATATAGATACGCAGTACTTT
TRBJ2-5	TRBV27	.	.	CASSPVRGSAHQETQYF	TGTGCCAGCAGTCCAGTTAGGGGAAGTGCTCACCAGGAGACCCAGTACTTC
TRBJ2-7	TRBV6-5	TRBD2	.	CASSRAGGPYEQYF	TGTGCCAGCAGCCGAGCGGGAGGGCCCTATGAGCAGTACTTC
TRBJ1-2	TRBV29-1	.	.	CSADRHNYGYTF	TGCAGTGCTGACAGACATAACTATGGCTACACCTTC
TRBJ2-1	TRBV6-5	TRBD2	.	CASSYSGLAGDYEQFF	TGTGCCAGCAGTTATTCGGGACTAGCGGGCGACTATGAGCAGTTCTTC
TRBJ2-2	TRBV4-2	TRBD2	few	CANSLESGSPPAELFF	TGTGCCAACAGCTTAGAAAGCGGGAGCCCTCCCGCGGAGCTGTTTTTT
TRBJ2-1	TRBV10-1	TRBD1	few	CASSEQTGGRNNERLF	TGCGCCAGCAGTGAGCAGACAGGGGGCCGGAACAATGAGCGGCTCTTC
TRBJ2-6	TRBV29-1	.	.	CSVGGSSGVNVPTF	TGCAGCGTTGGGGGGAGCTCTGGGGTCAACGTCCCGACTTTC
TRBJ1-1	TRBV28	.	.	CASMTPQGRRGNTEAFF	TGTGCCAGCATGACACCCCAGGGGCGACGCGGGAACACTGAGGCTTTCTTT
TRBJ2-1	TRBV11-3	.	.	CASSLDLGLGVYNEQFF	TGTGCCAGCAGCTTAGATTTAGGCCTAGGCGTTTACAATGAGCAGTTCTTC
TRBJ1-6	TRBV6-6	TRBD1	.	CASSRGQQGSPPHF	TGTGCCAGCAGTAGAGGGCAACAGGGGTCACCCCCCCACTTC
TRBJ2-3	TRBV5-5	.	.	CASSSDSGTTGDTQYF	TGTGCCAGCAGCTCCGATTCTGGCACCACCGGGGATACGCAGTATTTT
TRBJ2-1	TRBV10-3	TRBD2	many	CAISRAGEPYNEQFF	TGTGCCATCAGTAGAGCGGGAGAGCCCTACAATGAGCAGTTCTTC
TRBJ1-6	TRBV28	TRBD1	.	CASSLLGQSNSPLHF	TGTGCCAGCAGTCTGCTGGGACAGTCTAATTCACCCCTCCACTTT
TRBJ2-1	TRBV29-1	.	.	CSAVFDAYNVQFF	TGCAGCGCTGTCTTCGACGCCTACAATGTGCAGTTCTTC
TRBJ2-5	TRBV11-1	TRBD2	.	CGSSGPGAGETRYF	TGTGGCAGCAGCGGACCGGGAGCGGGAGAGACCCGGTACTTC
TRBJ2-7	TRBV6-6	.	.	CASSYSRGFEQYF	TGTGCCAGCAGTTACTCGAGGGGGTTCGAGCAGTACTTC
TRBJ2-1	TRBV11-2	.	.	CASSLGITSYNEQLF	TGTGCTAGCAGCCTCGGGATTACCTCCTACAATGAGCAGCTCTTC
TRBJ2-2	TRBV4-1	TRBD2	.	CASRFSGSNTGELFF	TGTGCCAGCAGATTTAGCGGGTCGAACACCGGGGAGCTGTTTTTT
TRBJ2-3	TRBV29-1	TRBD1	many	CSVELGTGRRTDTQYF	TGCAGCGTTGAATTAGGGACAGGCAGACGTACAGATACGCAGTATTTT
TRBJ2-2	TRBV5-1	.	.	CASSLGWNTGELFF	TGCGCCAGCAGCTTGGGGTGGAACACCGGGGAGCTGTTTTTT
TRBJ2-1	TRBV6-5	.	many	CASSPGLSRNEQFF	TGTGCCAGCAGTCCGGGACTCTCTAGGAATGAGCAGTTCTTC
TRBJ2-7	TRBV24-1	TRBD1	.	CATSDNPATGGYEQYF	TGTGCCACCAGTGACAATCCGGCCACAGGGGGCTACGAGCAGTACTTC
TRBJ2-1	TRBV11-2	.	.	CASSLQGIVNEQFF	TGTGCCAGCAGCTTACAGGGTATAGTTAATGAGCAGTTCTTC
TRBJ2-1	TRBV5-1	.	many	CASSLAYPGQNIF	TGCGCCAGCAGCTTGGCCTATCCGGGACAAAATATTTTC
TRBJ2-7	TRBV4-2	TRBD2	.	CASSLGLDLAGLYEQYF	TGTGCCAGCAGCCTCGGTTTAGATCTAGCGGGACTGTACGAGCAGTACTTC
TRBJ1-5	TRBV7-8	TRBD1	.	CASSLWLRDRGGQSQHF	TGTGCCAGCAGCTTATGGTTGCGGGACAGGGGTGGCCAGTCCCAGCATTTT
TRBJ2-5	TRBV28	.	many	CASSFVGFQETQYF	TGTGCCAGCAGTTTTGTAGGGTTTCAAGAGACCCAGTACTTC
TRBJ2-5	TRBV11-2	.	.	CVSGLDIGDGEYF	TGTGTCAGCGGCTTAGATATCGGGGACGGCGAATACTTC
TRBJ2-5	TRBV28	TRBD2	few	CASSTGLAGVRETQYF	TGTGCCAGCAGTACGGGACTAGCGGGAGTACGAGAGACCCAGTACTTC
TRBJ1-6	TRBV11-2	.	once	CTSGLEPGSSLHF	TGTACCAGCGGCTTAGAGCCGGGTTCATCCCTCCACTTT
TRBJ1-2	TRBV11-2	.	.	CTSGLESLGGYTF	TGTACCAGCGGCTTAGAATCACTAGGAGGCTACACCTTC
TRBJ2-7	TRBV5-1	TRBD2	many	CASSSRAGTSGRAYEQYF	TGCGCCAGCAGCTCCAGGGCCGGGACTAGCGGGAGGGCCTACGAGCAGTACTTC
TRBJ2-1	TRBV11-2	.	.	CSSSLVLGEDQFF	TGTTCCAGCAGCTTAGTTTTGGGGGAGGACCAGTTCTTC
TRBJ1-2	TRBV11-2	.	.	CVSISGTDYGYTF	TGTGTCAGCATTTCCGGGACGGATTATGGCTACACCTTC
TRBJ1-2	TRBV30	.	once	CAWSRDRVDDYTF	TGTGCCTGGAGTAGGGACCGGGTCGATGACTACACCTTC
TRBJ2-2	TRBV20-1	.	once	CSARDFGLHLPNTGELFF	TGCAGTGCTAGAGATTTCGGACTCCACTTACCGAACACCGGGGAGCTGTTTTTT
TRBJ1-3	TRBV6-6	.	.	CASNQDGSSGSTIYF	TGTGCCAGCAACCAGGACGGGAGCTCTGGAAGCACCATATATTTT
TRBJ2-2	TRBV5-1	.	few	CASSLHMGGETGELLF	TGCGCCAGCAGCTTGCATATGGGGGGAGAGACCGGGGAGCTGCTTTTT